A selection of T cell receptor beta chains follows, all from one sample in a study of shared clonotypes between healthy human individuals. Sequencing used immunoSEQ multiplex PCR; TCRdb keeps in-frame clones, though not all of them. The sample lists around 600,000 clones, around 95% seen once, with approximately 0.12% in the top ten. The sample taken for sequencing was naive CD8+ T cells sorted from blood. The receptors here all came from a woman in her 30s in good health. The CDR3 runs from the conserved cysteine through the conserved F or W. The D gene is left open where the match is weak. Not all rows give a size; the values are once, few, many and, for expanded clones, a class.

clone size,J gene,D gene,V gene,CDR3 DNA,CDR3 protein
.,TRBJ2-7,TRBD1,TRBV7-8,TGTGCCAGCAGCGTGACAGGGGGCGCCTACGAGCAGTACTTC,CASSVTGGAYEQYF
.,TRBJ2-7,TRBD1,TRBV27,TGTGCCAGCAGCTCGATTGGGACAGGGTCTGACGAGCAGTACTTC,CASSSIGTGSDEQYF
.,TRBJ2-7,.,TRBV9,TGTGCCAGCAGCGTGGACAACTCCTACGAGCAGTACTTC,CASSVDNSYEQYF
.,TRBJ2-5,TRBD2,TRBV5-1,TGCGCCAGCAGCTTAGCGGGGAGGAGCCTTGGGGAGACCCAGTACTTC,CASSLAGRSLGETQYF
once,TRBJ2-5,.,TRBV13,TGTGCCAGCAGCCCCCCTGGGCAAGAGACCCAGTACTTC,CASSPPGQETQYF
.,TRBJ2-7,.,TRBV5-1,TGCGCCAGTTCATTGGGTTACTCCTACGAGCAGTACTTC,CASSLGYSYEQYF
.,TRBJ2-1,TRBD2,TRBV10-2,TGCGCCACCGCGACTAGCGGGAGGGGTAATGAGCAGTTCTTC,CATATSGRGNEQFF
once,TRBJ1-2,TRBD1,TRBV2,TGTGCCAGCAGTGAAGCGGCAGGGGGGGGCTATGGCTACACCTTC,CASSEAAGGGYGYTF
once,TRBJ2-7,.,TRBV28,TGTGCCACCGCCCTTGGACTGGCCTACGAGCAGTACTTC,CATALGLAYEQYF
.,TRBJ2-2,.,TRBV15,TGTGCCACCAGAGCCGGGTTGGGTATCGGGGAGCTGTTTTTT,CATRAGLGIGELFF
.,TRBJ2-1,TRBD2,TRBV19,TGTGCCAGTAGTAGGGGACTAGCGGGGTACAATGAGCAGTTCTTC,CASSRGLAGYNEQFF
.,TRBJ2-7,TRBD2,TRBV27,TGTGCCAGCAGTTCCGGGACTAGCGGGTACGAGCAGTACTTC,CASSSGTSGYEQYF
.,TRBJ1-5,TRBD1,TRBV15,TGTGCCACCAGCAAGTACAGGGGCAGTCAGCCCCAGCATTTT,CATSKYRGSQPQHF
.,TRBJ2-7,TRBD2,TRBV6-5,TGTGCCAGCAGCCCTATTCGGCTAGCGGGGTACGAGCAGTACTTC,CASSPIRLAGYEQYF
.,TRBJ2-7,.,TRBV28,TGTGCCAGCAGCCTGGGGGGATACTACGAGCAGTACTTC,CASSLGGYYEQYF
.,TRBJ2-5,TRBD2,TRBV11-2,TGTGCCAGCAGCTTGGGACTAGGAGAGACCCAGTACTTC,CASSLGLGETQYF
once,TRBJ2-7,TRBD2,TRBV6-5,TGTGCCAGCAGTTACTTGGGGTCTAGCGGGATATACGAGCAGTACTTC,CASSYLGSSGIYEQYF
.,TRBJ1-1,.,TRBV5-6,TGTGCCAGCAGCTTGGGGGGTTGGACTGAAGCTTTCTTT,CASSLGGWTEAFF
.,TRBJ2-2,.,TRBV2,TGTGCCAGCATCTCCATGGCGGGCGGGGAGCTGTTTTTT,CASISMAGGELFF
.,TRBJ2-2,.,TRBV5-4,TGTGCCAGCAGCTTGGAGGAGTGGGGCACCGGGGAGCTGTTTTTT,CASSLEEWGTGELFF
.,TRBJ2-7,TRBD2,TRBV27,TGTGCCAGCAGTTTAGGGACTACCCTACGTGAGCAGTACTTC,CASSLGTTLREQYF
.,TRBJ1-1,.,TRBV6-5,TGTGCCAGCAGGCCGGGACGGTTGAACACTGAAGCTTTCTTT,CASRPGRLNTEAFF
.,TRBJ2-1,.,TRBV19,TGTGCCAGCGGTAATGGCATCTACAATGAGCAGTTCTTC,CASGNGIYNEQFF
.,TRBJ2-7,.,TRBV4-1,TGCGCCAGCAGCCCAGCTTCGCTCCCCGTCTACGAGCAGTACTTC,CASSPASLPVYEQYF
.,TRBJ2-7,.,TRBV7-6,TGTGCCAGCAGCCCCTCGGCAGGGTCGTCCTACGAGCAGTACTTC,CASSPSAGSSYEQYF
.,TRBJ2-1,.,TRBV20-1,TGCAGTGCCCCGACCCTACCGGAGCAGTTCTTC,CSAPTLPEQFF
once,TRBJ2-1,TRBD2,TRBV7-6,TGTGCCAGCAGCTTACGACTAGCGGGAGGCTCTGGGTACAATGAGCAGTTCTTC,CASSLRLAGGSGYNEQFF
.,TRBJ2-7,.,TRBV7-9,TGTGCCAGCAGCCCGGACCGTTTAGGGAACGAGCAGTACTTC,CASSPDRLGNEQYF
.,TRBJ2-1,TRBD2,TRBV4-2,TGTGCCAGCAGCCAAGATCTTTGGGGGACTACTGAAGAGGATGAGCAGTTCTTC,CASSQDLWGTTEEDEQFF
.,TRBJ1-2,.,TRBV29-1,TGCAGCGTAGGGGGAAGTCGATCTAACTATGGCTACACCTTC,CSVGGSRSNYGYTF
.,TRBJ2-7,TRBD1,TRBV27,TGTGCCAGCATGGGGTTTGGACAGGGTCGGTTTTTCGAGCAGTACTTC,CASMGFGQGRFFEQYF
.,TRBJ2-1,.,TRBV7-8,TGTGCCAGCAGCAAAGTTCAGGGTAAATACAATGAGCAGTTCTTC,CASSKVQGKYNEQFF
.,TRBJ2-1,.,TRBV9,TGTGCCAGCAGCGTAGGGGGCATACGGGATGAGCAGTTCTTC,CASSVGGIRDEQFF
few,TRBJ2-3,TRBD2,TRBV7-9,TGTGCCAGCAGCGCCGGGACTAGCTACACAGATACGCAGTATTTT,CASSAGTSYTDTQYF
.,TRBJ2-7,.,TRBV28,TGTGCCAGCAGTTTGGGGGGCTCCTACGAGCAGTACTTC,CASSLGGSYEQYF
.,TRBJ2-7,.,TRBV19,TGTGCCAGTCATCCCTCTGGGCTAGCGAGCTCCTACGAGCAGTACTTC,CASHPSGLASSYEQYF
.,TRBJ2-1,TRBD2,TRBV5-1,TGCGCCAGCAGCTTTAGCGGGAGGTGGTTCTTC,CASSFSGRWFF
.,TRBJ2-7,.,TRBV13,TGTGCCAGCAGCTTAGGCCATTTGGTACAGACCTTCTACGAGCAGTACTTC,CASSLGHLVQTFYEQYF
.,TRBJ2-7,.,TRBV5-6,TGTGCCAGCAGCTTGGACGGTTCTGACGGCCCTCCCTACGAGCAGTACTTC,CASSLDGSDGPPYEQYF
.,TRBJ2-1,.,TRBV10-2,TGCGCCAGCCGGTCCGGGGGCAATGAGCAGTTCTTC,CASRSGGNEQFF
.,TRBJ2-7,.,TRBV13,TGTGCCAGCAGCTCGGGGCTGCGCGGAACCTACGAGCAGTACTTC,CASSSGLRGTYEQYF
.,TRBJ2-3,.,TRBV7-9,TGTGCCAGCAGCCCCTCTCGGGATACGCAGTATTTT,CASSPSRDTQYF
.,TRBJ2-3,TRBD1,TRBV28,TGTGCCAGCAGTATGTGGACAGGGACAGATACGCAGTATTTT,CASSMWTGTDTQYF
.,TRBJ2-7,TRBD2,TRBV10-3,TGTGCCATCAGGACTAGCGGGGTTCAAGGCTACGAGCAGTACTTC,CAIRTSGVQGYEQYF
.,TRBJ2-7,TRBD1,TRBV11-2,TGTGCCAGCAGCTCTTCGGGACAGGGGATCTACGAGCAGTACTTC,CASSSSGQGIYEQYF
.,TRBJ2-7,.,TRBV29-1,TGCAGCGTTGAAAACGGATCCTACGAGCAGTACTTC,CSVENGSYEQYF
.,TRBJ1-1,.,TRBV27,TGTGCCAGCAGTCACACCGGGGGCGGCACTGAAGCTTTCTTT,CASSHTGGGTEAFF
once,TRBJ2-5,TRBD2,TRBV5-1,TGCGCCAGCAGCTTGGAAAGCGGGAGCGTGGGGACCCAGTACTTC,CASSLESGSVGTQYF
.,TRBJ2-4,.,TRBV9,TGTGCCAGCAGCGGGCAGACAGTAGCCAAAAACATTCAGTACTTC,CASSGQTVAKNIQYF